A single T cell receptor beta chain is shown here with its context. Additional DNA sequences in this sample encode the identical CDR3. This CDR3 comprises 15 residues. The data belong to a study of control samples from healthy donors and cancer patients. Assay: immunoSEQ multiplex PCR; the TCRdb copy retains only in-frame clones and omits some. The sample records 180,000 or so clones, around 91% being singletons. The receptor comes from a woman aged 25 to 39 in good health. This chain joins TRBV21-1 and TRBJ1-1; the table's D call of TRBD1 was not tested on the DNA. TRBV21-1 is given as a pseudogene. Sequenced sample: blood. The CDR3 sequence is CASSPRTGMETEAFF. CDR3 sequence (DNA): TGTGCCAGCAGCCCCCGGACAGGGATGGAAACTGAGGCTTTCTTT.